The following is a TCR beta chain sequence with its context. Its binding antigen is unknown. Base-call qualities are not available, and no considerably larger clone is one nucleotide away. The immunoSEQ Assay, a bias-controlled multiplex PCR, was used to amplify TCRbeta CDR3 regions from genomic DNA. The original pipeline was this. The number of nucleated cells in each sample was estimated by amplification of reference gene primers within the assay. To quantify the absolute abundance of each unique TCRbeta CDR3 rearrangement, sequence reads were collapsed and filtered. For each sample, productive Simpson clonality was calculated as the square root of Simpson's diversity index across productive rearrangements. This is the immuneACCESS table as TCRdb keeps it, with only in-frame sequences that have V and J called. A part of the clones is gone; compared with another copy, unresolved V genes explain less than half, and the rest is unexplained. The DNA was the basis for D and trimming; V, J and clone size are from that table. Within this sample are 300,000 to 400,000 clones, with 80% to 90% of them counted one time only. The ten largest account for 4% to 5% of the sample.

Enrolling through a virtual design, the prospective study's participants ranged in age from roughly 18 to 89 years and lived across 20 to 30 United States geographic areas. Cohort assignment in the prospective study relied on participant-reported clinical history from a screening survey and a study questionnaire. Mobile phlebotomists in the prospective study collected whole blood, serum and a nasopharyngeal or oropharyngeal swab from every participant. Participants in the prospective study had the option to provide additional blood draws and questionnaires over a roughly 2-month period. Prospective study blood samples were shipped either frozen or at room temperature before DNA extraction. CDR1 and CDR2, per the germline V gene (reference sequence), are LNHDA and SQIVND. Measured from the cysteine to the phenylalanine, the CDR3 is 14 residues long. The CDR3 DNA has 42 bases and is translated from base 1. From V the trimming removes 5 bases and from J it removes 6 bases, while the gene matches leave 7 bases of the junction unaccounted for.

This record belongs to a study of blood T cell repertoires in COVID-19 (dated by TCRdb to about 2020). For the study in its entirety: Samples from collaborators originated in the United States, Italy and Spain and spanned both the acute and convalescent phases of COVID-19. Sample metadata almost always included a de-identified subject ID, COVID-19 status, age in years and sex. Samples were obtained from the ongoing ImmuneRACE study (first 160 participants) and from over 1,000 subjects provided by 6 global collaborators. Where available, HLA class I and class II types were taken from metadata supplied by the sample provider and were not determined by assay-based typing. The dataset comprised deeply sampled blood TCRbeta repertoires from subjects exposed to, actively infected with, or recovered from COVID-19. The prospective study material was composed of cDNA or gDNA derived from T cells, B-cell-depleted T cells, or PBMCs. The repertoires were made available in a free public database intended to serve as a resource for research on the immune response to SARS-CoV-2.

The investigation overall reported the following: The quantity of clinical and demographic metadata differed by source and by participant and was supplied without curation.

The sequence was obtained from a woman in her thirties or forties with acute COVID-19. The sequence links TRBV19 to TRBJ1-2; 9 bases in the middle match TRBD1. The source material was PBMCs or T cells enriched from blood (not recorded which). The CDR3 protein: CASSGGTGWNGYTF. The sequenced DNA is TGTGCCAGTAGTGGCGGGACAGGGTGGAATGGCTACACCTTC.